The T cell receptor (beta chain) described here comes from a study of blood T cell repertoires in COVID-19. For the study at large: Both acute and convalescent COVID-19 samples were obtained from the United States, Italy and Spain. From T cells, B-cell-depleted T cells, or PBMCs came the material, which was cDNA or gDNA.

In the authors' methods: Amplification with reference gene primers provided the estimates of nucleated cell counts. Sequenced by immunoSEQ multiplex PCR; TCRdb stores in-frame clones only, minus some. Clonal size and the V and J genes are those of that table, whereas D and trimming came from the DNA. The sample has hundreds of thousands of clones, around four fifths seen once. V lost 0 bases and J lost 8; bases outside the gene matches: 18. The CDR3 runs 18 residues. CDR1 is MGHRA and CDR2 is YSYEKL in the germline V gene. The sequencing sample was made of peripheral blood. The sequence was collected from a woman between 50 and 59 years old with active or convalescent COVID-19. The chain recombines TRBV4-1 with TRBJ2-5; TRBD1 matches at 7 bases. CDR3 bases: TGCGCCAGCAGCCAAGATAGGCTCACAGGGGCCCAAGGTGAAACCCAGTACTTC. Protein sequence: CASSQDRLTGAQGETQYF.